This T cell receptor (beta chain) comes out of a study of graft-versus-host responses after intestinal transplantation. Study-wide context: Grafts that recipients had were multivisceral, liver-intestinal, or isolated intestinal transplants.

Assay used: immunoSEQ multiplex PCR; TCRdb lists only in-frame clones, some missing. The table includes about 110,000 clones, approximately 86% detected once. There are 15 residues in the CDR3. Germline CDR1 SGHAT, CDR2 FQNNGV. The J segment lost 5 bases and the V segment lost 7 bases, leaving 12 bases of the junction unmatched. Comments on this clone: Its target is unknown.

This chain uses TRBV11-2 with TRBJ1-1, with TRBD1 matching 8 bases. Specimen: unstimulated CD4+ T cells sorted from spleen or lymph node cells, collected before transplant. This TCR derives from a human donor who was the organ donor for an intestinal transplant. The CDR3 protein is CASIKWAGGFTEAFF. CDR3 DNA sequence: TGTGCCAGCATCAAATGGGCAGGGGGCTTTACTGAAGCTTTCTTT.